A single sample gave rise to the 13 T cell receptor beta chains below, sequenced in a study of immune characterization of retroperitoneal liposarcoma. MiXCR was run by TCRdb on the PCR reads, yielding one entry per CDR3 protein. The sample has about 10,000 distinct CDR3 sequences; roughly 25% are singletons. The specimen was tumor tissue. The receptors stem from a female donor with retroperitoneal liposarcoma.

By share of the sample, this clonotype is medium-sized (0.01 to 0.1%). The V gene is TRBV7-9, the J gene TRBJ2-1; weak D call: TRBD2 (6 bases). The DNA matches TRBJ2-5 better at its end, which makes the J call doubtful. The CDR3 loop spans 14 amino acids. Germline V gene sequence: CDR1 SEHNR, CDR2 FQNEAQ (reference sequence). Written as DNA, the CDR3 is TGTGCCAGCAGCTTAGCGGGGGGTCAAGAGACCCAGTACTTC. It specifies CASSLAGGQETQYF.

This clonotype was counted many times. The J gene is TRBJ2-1, the V gene TRBV6-1; D possibly corresponds to TRBD2 (7 bases). Germline CDR1 and CDR2: MNHNS and SASEGT. The CDR3 contains 16 residues. Trimming took 7 bases from V and 10 from J, leaving 26 bases between them. Here the CDR3 reads CASTPPGGSGSREQFF. The CDR3 DNA reads as TGTGCCAGCACCCCTCCGGGGGGCAGTGGGTCTCGCGAGCAGTTCTTC.

This clonotype was detected ten times or more. J is TRBJ2-1 and V is TRBV27; 9 nucleotides line up with TRBD2. The germline V gene encodes CDR1 MNHEY and CDR2 SMNVEV (reference sequence). This CDR3 is built from 14 residues. V trimming: 8 bases; J trimming: 0 bases; junction bases outside the gene matches: 2. In nucleotides, the CDR3 is TGTGCCAGCCGTAGCGGGAGCTCCTACAATGAGCAGTTCTTC. Amino acids: CASRSGSSYNEQFF.

In this sample, this clonotype turned up a few times. The chain recombines TRBV7-9 with TRBJ2-5; no definite D call. The J call may be wrong; the DNA end is better matched by TRBJ2-7. This CDR3 region has 10 residues. In germline, CDR1 is SEHNR, CDR2 FQNEAQ (reference sequence). Here the CDR3 reads CASSPLEQYF. For the CDR3, the DNA is TGTGCCAGCAGCCCTCTCGAGCAGTACTTC.

The chain has TRBV6-2 or TRBV6-3 and TRBJ1-1; D ambiguous. V dropped 0 bases and J dropped 3 bases, with 5 bases sitting between them. The CDR3 has 13 residues. Germline V CDR1 and CDR2: MNHEY, SVGEGT. The CDR3 region is CASSYSVDTEAFF. In DNA, the CDR3 is TGTGCCAGCAGTTACTCGGTGGACACTGAAGCTTTCTTT.

With regard to this clonotype: Since the CDR3 does not end with the conserved phenylalanine or tryptophan, this likely comes from a read error. No DNA is shown, since the ends of the CDR3 on it are uncertain; the CDR3 is the one TCRdb lists. This sequence joins TRBV7-4 and TRBJ2-6; no check of the table's D call, TRBD1, against the DNA was made. A total of 18 residues make up the CDR3, ends included. Germline lookup yields CDR1 SGHVT and CDR2 SQSDAQ. CDR3 in amino acids: CASIQSTGGFYNEQYFGA.

Within the sample, this clonotype is medium-sized. A read error may produce the germline difference seen at one junction end. This chain joins TRBV7-2 and TRBJ2-3; 7 nucleotides line up with TRBD1. CDR3 length equals 15 residues. The germline V gene has CDR1 SGHTA and CDR2 FQGNSA. The CDR3 region has the DNA TGTGCCAGCACCTTAGACAGGGATAGCACAGATACGCAGTATTTT. This codes for CASTLDRDSTDTQYF.

This clonotype has a single count. This chain joins TRBV14 and TRBJ2-1, with D unresolved. V was trimmed by 0 bases and J by 13 bases, leaving 16 bases between them. Looked up from germline, CDR1 is SGHDN and CDR2 is FVKESK. This CDR3 region has 14 residues. In DNA, the CDR3 is TGTGCCAGCAGCCAAGAGAACTTCCAAGAGACCCAGTTCTTC. It yields the protein CASSQENFQETQFF.

This clonotype is judged medium-sized. The chain uses TRBV12-3 or TRBV12-4 and TRBJ2-4, with 9 nucleotides matching TRBD1. The CDR3 length is 17 residues. The V and J ends lost 5 bases and 0 bases, in that order; junction bases with no gene match: 8. The CDR3 DNA is TGTGCCAGCAGTCCCCGGGGGACAGGGTTAGCCAAAAACATTCAGTACTTC. It specifies CASSPRGTGLAKNIQYF.

This clonotype showed up just a few times. The chain employs TRBV7-2 and TRBJ2-1; D is perhaps TRBD1 (5 bases). The CDR3 contains 16 residues. CDR1 and CDR2 from the germline V gene are SGHTA and FQGNSA. V was pared by 1 base and J by 6 bases, with 16 bases between. The CDR3 bases are TGTGCCAGCAGCTTAGAGGGGTCGGTGGCACCCAATGAGCAGTTCTTC. Amino acids: CASSLEGSVAPNEQFF.

On this clonotype: A read error is possible here, since a much larger clone lies one base away. This chain joins TRBV12-3 or TRBV12-4 and TRBJ2-1; D uncertain. The CDR3 consists of 13 residues. V lost 2 bases and J lost 10, with 12 bases in between. CDR3 sequence (DNA): TGTGCCAGCAGTTTACTGGGCAGCTACGAGCAGTTCTTC. The encoded protein is CASSLLGSYEQFF.

The rearrangement links TRBV6-6 to TRBJ2-1, with 8 bases that match TRBD1. The germline V gene has CDR1 MNHNY and CDR2 SVGAGI (reference sequence). The junction had 8 bases not matched to a gene; V was cut back by 6 bases and J by 10 bases. This CDR3 region has 13 residues. CDR3 in amino acids: CASSGQGFREQFF. The CDR3 coding sequence is TGTGCCAGCAGCGGACAGGGATTTCGGGAGCAGTTCTTC.

This clonotype has only a few counts. The J gene is TRBJ2-3, the V gene TRBV12-3 or TRBV12-4; D unclear. This CDR3 region has 14 residues. The V end lost 3 bases, the J end lost 2 bases, and 9 bases lay between the germline ends. CDR3 sequence: CASSFLGLTDTQYF. In nucleotides, the CDR3 is TGTGCCAGCAGTTTTCTAGGCCTCACAGATACGCAGTATTTT.